This note documents a single TCR beta chain sequence. The sample belongs to a study of T cell changes during pregnancy in multiple sclerosis. Here immunoSEQ multiplex PCR was the method, and the copy in TCRdb shows in-frame clones only, minus some. This sample has about 80,000 clones; about 91% occur once, and the top ten carry about 3%. The source material was peripheral blood, sampled before pregnancy. This receptor was identified in a female donor with multiple sclerosis, enrolled in a pregnancy study.

The CDR3: CASSPRGVGVNTEAFF. The CDR3, as DNA: TGTGCCAGCAGCCCCAGGGGGGTTGGCGTGAACACTGAAGCTTTCTTT. This chain connects TRBV5-6 to TRBJ1-1, with TRBD1 matching 7 bases. The J segment lost 0 bases and the V segment lost 4 bases, leaving 9 bases of the junction unmatched. Germline V lookup: CDR1 SGHDT, CDR2 YYEEEE. This CDR3 contains 16 residues.